The entry below gives a single T cell receptor beta chain sequence along with its context. The target of this receptor is not known. The record has no base qualities; no much larger clone is one base away. The entry originates in a study of identifying expanded T cells in peripheral blood (dated by TCRdb to the late 2010s). Broadly, across the study: Separate aliquots of the same genomic DNA pool were sequenced to produce technical replicates, and four replicates were compared in pairs. Overall results and qualifications from the work: Across all healthy-donor time intervals, the beta-binomial model significantly cut both the number of clones called differentially abundant and the false-positive rate. In all healthy donors, the variance in clone template counts between samples taken around 14 days apart rose significantly as total template count increased. About 1.1 differentially abundant clones were flagged by the binomial model between technical replicates, whereas about 15 and 19 were flagged over two weeks and four weeks, respectively. It was expected by the authors that biological variance in healthy repertoires might increase further over much longer intervals, such as months to years.

The germline V gene provides CDR1 SGHRS and CDR2 YFSETQ. Trimming removed 1 base from V and 0 bases from J; the gene matches leave 6 bases unexplained. Taken from cysteine to phenylalanine, the CDR3 has 16 residues. Only the CDR3 part of the read is kept: 48 bases, read in frame from the first base. No immune events such as infections were documented for the healthy donors during the collection period. Blood repertoires from healthy donors were used as a training cohort for calibrating time-dependent variance in a beta-binomial model of differential abundance of T-cell clones. There were ten or so healthy donors in the training cohort, of whom 3 were female and 7 were male. Donor ages ranged from 29 to 64 years, with an average of roughly 40 years. Whole blood was collected from each healthy donor at three time points spaced 2 to 3 weeks apart and obtained from a commercial supplier. Genomic DNA was extracted from unsorted whole blood for immunosequencing.

TCRbeta CDR3 regions were profiled by bias-controlled multiplex PCR amplification of genomic DNA with the immunoSEQ Assay. The study's processing was this. The absolute abundance of each unique TCRbeta CDR3 region was quantified after sequences were collapsed and filtered. Differential abundance was tested with two models: a binomial (Fisher-equivalent) model and a beta-binomial model that adds time-dependent variance fitted from healthy donors. Clones with fewer than 5 combined templates were removed, and a clone was called differentially abundant if the clone's Benjamini-Hochberg FDR was below 0.01. Using the form v = (b*log(k)+a)^2, the beta-binomial variance was modeled as a function of the total template count across the two samples. TCRdb provides this immuneACCESS table in a form limited to in-frame rearrangements. Some clones are lacking; in checked studies, under half of them reflect an unresolved V gene, and why the rest are absent is not known. V and J calls and clone size come straight from that table; D and trimming were deduced from the DNA. Across this sample there are 84,000 or so clones, with over 75% seen only once. The ten largest clones capture around 2.7% of the sample.

Here the chain combines TRBV5-1 and TRBJ1-1, with 7 central nucleotides matching TRBD1. The sample was blood. The origin of this receptor is a person between 18 and 75 years old in good health. CDR3 region: CASSLIGTALNTEAFF. The nucleotide sequence is TGCGCCAGCAGCTTGATCGGGACAGCCTTGAACACTGAAGCTTTCTTT.